Below, 12 T cell receptor beta chains from the same sample are listed, as sequenced in a study of blood T cell repertoires in COVID-19. TCRdb's table, derived via immunoSEQ multiplex PCR, lists solely in-frame clones and lacks some. Of 220,000 or so clones in the sample, 82% were seen once. The sequenced sample was peripheral blood. Receptors originate from a woman older than 75 with COVID-19, enrolled during active disease.

This clone has only one observation. This chain uses TRBV7-8 with TRBJ2-7; 7 bases agree with TRBD2. Trimming took 0 bases from V and 3 from J; bases not matched to a gene: 8. Germline V CDR1 and CDR2: SGHVS, FQNEAQ. The CDR3 covers 16 residues. The CDR3 region is CASSLARGLGNYEQYF. In nucleotides, the CDR3 is TGTGCCAGCAGCTTAGCGCGCGGACTAGGAAACTACGAGCAGTACTTC.

The chain is built from TRBV7-9 and TRBJ1-3; D ambiguous. Trimming left V 5 bases short and J 4 bases short, with 6 bases between. The CDR3 extends over 12 amino acids. Germline values: CDR1 SEHNR, CDR2 FQNEAQ (reference sequence). CDR3 sequence reads: CASSPVGNTIYF. The CDR3 DNA follows: TGTGCCAGCAGCCCTGTGGGAAACACCATATATTTT.

This sequence joins TRBV29-1 and TRBJ2-5; tentative D call: TRBD1 (5 bases). The CDR3 runs to 12 residues. CDR1 is SQVTM and CDR2 is ANQGSEA in the germline V gene. V lost 8 bases and J lost 5, with 15 bases in between. The DNA of the CDR3 is TGCAGCTCAGGGCAGTACCGGGAGACCCAGTACTTC. Its protein product is CSSGQYRETQYF. Combining the CDR3 with reference TRBV29-1 and TRBJ2-5 gives the whole variable domain SAVISQKPSRDICQRGTSLTIQCQVDSQVTMMFWYRQQPGQSLTLIATANQGSEATYESGFVIDKFPISRPNLTFSTLTVSNMSPEDSSIYLCSSGQYRETQYFGPGTRLLVL.

V usage is TRBV5-4 and J usage is TRBJ2-7; maybe TRBD2 (5 bases). V lost 1 base, J lost 0 bases, and 11 bases lay in between. This CDR3 is built from 15 residues. Looked up from germline, CDR1 is SGHNT and CDR2 is YYREEE (reference sequence). CDR3 in amino acids: CASSLMAGSSYEQYF. CDR3 nucleotide sequence: TGTGCCAGCAGCTTGATGGCGGGTAGCTCCTACGAGCAGTACTTC.

This clone was seen only a few times. The chain couples TRBV28 to TRBJ2-4; D is perhaps TRBD2 (5 bases). Trimming took 3 bases from V and 11 from J, leaving 14 bases between them. This CDR3 contains 13 residues. The germline V gene has CDR1 MDHEN and CDR2 SYDVKM. In DNA, the CDR3 is TGTGCCAGCAGTTTCCAAGTGGGGAGTTTTCAGTACTTC. Its translation is CASSFQVGSFQYF.

CDR3 protein: CASSQTSGASSSPYF. The CDR3 nucleotides are TGCGCCAGCAGTCAGACTAGCGGGGCCTCGAGCTCCCCGTATTTT. V and J are TRBV4-1 and TRBJ2-3; the match to TRBD2 covers 11 bases. Germline V gene sequence: CDR1 MGHRA, CDR2 YSYEKL. V gave up 6 bases and J gave up 14 bases; unmatched junction bases: 16. The length of the CDR3 is 15 residues.

The CDR3 protein is CASSPRTGATYGYTF. In nucleotides, the CDR3 is TGTGCCAGCTCACCCCGGACAGGAGCAACCTATGGCTACACCTTC. The gene calls are TRBV18 and TRBJ1-2; 7 nucleotides agree with TRBD1. V shed 3 bases and J 4 bases; nucleotides not matched to a gene: 8. Germline-derived CDR1 and CDR2 are KGHSH and LQKENI. There are 15 residues in the CDR3.

The V and J genes are TRBV24-1 and TRBJ1-5; D ambiguous. This CDR3 contains 13 residues. CDR1 and CDR2 from the germline V gene are KGHDR and SFDVKD. Trimming removed 6 bases from V and 6 bases from J, with 11 bases in between. The CDR3 sequence: CATSLGEGQPQHF. DNA of the CDR3: TGTGCCACCAGTTTAGGAGAGGGTCAGCCCCAGCATTTT.

This clone has just one count. The chain has TRBV6-5 and TRBJ1-4; D is uncertain. In germline, CDR1 is MNHEY, CDR2 SVGAGI. V lost 6 bases and J 5 bases, leaving 13 bases between the germline ends. This CDR3 spans 14 amino acids. The chain's CDR3 is CASRRDSTNEKLFF. CDR3 sequence (DNA): TGTGCCAGCAGGAGGGATTCGACCAATGAAAAACTGTTTTTT.

This chain connects TRBV6-6 to TRBJ1-5, with D hard to call. With 4 bases removed from V and 7 bases from J, the gap between germline ends came to 2 bases. CDR1 is MNHNY, CDR2 SVGAGI, per germline (reference sequence). CDR3 length equals 10 residues. The CDR3 spells CASSSQPQHF. The DNA for the CDR3 is TGTGCCAGCAGTTCGCAGCCCCAGCATTTT.

This chain connects TRBV6-5 to TRBJ1-2, with D unresolved. CDR1 is MNHEY and CDR2 is SVGAGI in the germline V gene. CDR3 length: 13 amino acids. Deletions cut 10 bases from V and 5 bases from J, with 17 bases between. The CDR3 loop reads CATRVGGGYGYTF. The CDR3 coding sequence is TGTGCCACCCGTGTGGGAGGCGGTTATGGCTACACCTTC.

CDR3 in amino acids: CASSPGQFSRNTQYF. The CDR3 DNA sequence: TGCGCCAGCAGCCCGGGACAGTTCTCTAGGAATACGCAGTATTTT. The V call is TRBV5-1, the J call TRBJ2-3; 7 nucleotides align to TRBD1. The length of the CDR3 is 15 residues. The V segment lost 4 bases and the J segment 7 bases; nucleotides outside the gene matches: 12. Germline-derived CDR1 and CDR2 are SGHRS and YFSETQ. Based on the CDR3 plus reference TRBV5-1 and TRBJ2-3, the full variable domain is KAGVTQTPRYLIKTRGQQVTLSCSPISGHRSVSWYQQTPGQGLQFLFEYFSETQRNKGNFPGRFSGRQFSNSRSEMNVSTLELGDSALYLCASSPGQFSRNTQYFGPGTRLTVL.